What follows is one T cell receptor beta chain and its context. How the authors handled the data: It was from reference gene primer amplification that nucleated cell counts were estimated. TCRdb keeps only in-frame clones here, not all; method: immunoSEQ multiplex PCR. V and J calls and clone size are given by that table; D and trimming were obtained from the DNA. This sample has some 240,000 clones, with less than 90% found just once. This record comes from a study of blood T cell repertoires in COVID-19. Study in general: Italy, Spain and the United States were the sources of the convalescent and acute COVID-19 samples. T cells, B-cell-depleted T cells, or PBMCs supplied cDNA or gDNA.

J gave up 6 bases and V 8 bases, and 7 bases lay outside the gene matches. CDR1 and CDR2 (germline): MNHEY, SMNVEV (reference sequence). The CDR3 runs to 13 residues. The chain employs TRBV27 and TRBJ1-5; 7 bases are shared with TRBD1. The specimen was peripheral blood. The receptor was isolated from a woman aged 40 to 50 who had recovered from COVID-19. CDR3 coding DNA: TGTGCCAGCCGACAACAGGGGCGTCAGCCCCAGCATTTT. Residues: CASRQQGRQPQHF.